The sequence of this TCR beta chain was determined in a study of CD8 T cells in Susac syndrome. Reverse transcription of roughly 0.5 to 1 ug RNA used random hexamers. MiXCR, applied by TCRdb to the immunoSEQ multiplex PCR reads, yields one record per CDR3 protein. The sample includes around 170,000 distinct CDR3 sequences, roughly 94% of them seen just once. This CDR3 has 16 amino acids. CDR1 and CDR2 from the germline V gene are KGHDR and SFDVKD. V shed 4 bases and J 6 bases; nucleotides not matched to a gene: 11. Blood CD8+ and CD4+ T cells underwent high-throughput TCR beta sequencing. This clonotype was sampled from a human donor with Susac syndrome. This chain links TRBV24-1 with TRBJ2-1; 7 bases line up with TRBD1. Material: CD8+ T cells from PBMCs. CDR3 coding DNA: TGTGCCACCAGTGACCGAAAGCCCAGGGGGTCCAATGAGCAGTTCTTC. It specifies CATSDRKPRGSNEQFF.